This TCR beta chain derives from a study of cytomegalovirus exposure and HLA in healthy donors. Study-wide findings and caveats: Later analysis suggested most CMV-associated TCR beta chains were HLA-restricted. The productive fraction for most TCR beta V segments was about 87% or about 30% in an earlier analysis.

Of note for this clone: Its antigen is still unknown.

This CDR3 comprises 13 residues. Germline V gene data show CDR1 as LNHDA and CDR2 as SQIVND (reference sequence). The germline V and J ends were trimmed by 2 bases and 1 base, with 5 bases remaining between them. The study ran its PCR with 60 Vbeta and 13 Jbeta primers. Sequencing was performed with immunoSEQ multiplex PCR; in TCRdb, only in-frame clones are kept and a portion is missing. The sample consists of tens of thousands of clones, about 79% of them appearing once. This chain joins TRBV19 and TRBJ1-1; D might be TRBD1 (5 bases). The TCR originated in a man in his sixties in good health and CMV-seropositive. The sequenced sample consisted of PBMCs. The CDR3 is CASSITGNTEAFF. The CDR3 bases are TGTGCCAGTAGTATAACAGGGAACACTGAAGCTTTCTTT.